These T cell receptor beta chains were read from a single sample in a study of T cells in Graves' hyperthyroidism and ophthalmopathy. MiXCR was run by TCRdb on the multiplex PCR reads, yielding one entry per CDR3 protein. The sample lists about 420,000 distinct CDR3 sequences; about 15% were seen once. Sequencing was done on a sample of blood. These receptors were obtained from a woman aged 18-35 years with Graves' hyperthyroidism. Both conserved end residues are part of each CDR3. A D gene is named only where the DNA matches it firmly. Not every row has a clone size; where given, it reads once, few, many or a size class.

CDR3,DNA,D,V,J,size
CASSIIPLAGQETQYF,TGTGCCAGTAGTATCATCCCACTAGCGGGACAAGAGACCCAGTACTTC,TRBD2,TRBV19,TRBJ2-5,.
CASSGPWATGDTQYF,TGTGCCAGCAGTGGACCGTGGGCCACCGGAGATACGCAGTATTTT,.,TRBV25-1,TRBJ2-3,few
CSARSGQGIRQYF,TGCAGTGCTAGATCGGGACAGGGAATAAGGCAGTACTTC,TRBD1,TRBV20-1,TRBJ2-7,many
CASGPRQYTDTQYF,TGTGCCAGCGGTCCGCGACAGTACACAGATACGCAGTATTTT,.,TRBV6-2/TRBV6-3,TRBJ2-3,many
CSAESPGTSGTEETQYF,TGCAGTGCGGAGAGTCCCGGGACTAGCGGGACGGAGGAGACCCAGTACTTC,TRBD2,TRBV20-1,TRBJ2-5,once
CSALDRTEQPQHF,TGCAGTGCTCTCGACAGGACCGAACAGCCCCAGCATTTT,.,TRBV20-1,TRBJ1-5,many
CASSRGQTSYAFF,TGTGCCAGCAGTAGGGGACAGACATCGTATGCTTTCTTT,TRBD1,TRBV12-3/TRBV12-4,TRBJ1-1,many
CSWTSGGGETQYF,TGCAGTTGGACTAGCGGGGGAGGAGAGACCCAGTACTTC,TRBD2,TRBV20-1,TRBJ2-5,.
CASSSDTGSGTERTDTQYF,TGTGCCAGCAGTTCCGATACAGGGTCCGGGACAGAGCGCACAGATACGCAGTATTTT,TRBD1,TRBV12-3/TRBV12-4,TRBJ2-3,many
CATSRVSGDNNEQFF,TGTGCCACCAGCAGAGTTAGCGGTGACAACAATGAGCAGTTCTTC,.,TRBV15,TRBJ2-1,few
CASTAGTGREGYTF,TGTGCCAGCACCGCCGGAACAGGGCGGGAGGGCTACACCTTC,.,TRBV2,TRBJ1-2,many
CASRPGLVVKIGELFF,TGTGCCAGCAGGCCGGGACTAGTCGTGAAGATCGGGGAGCTGTTTTTT,TRBD2,TRBV6-1,TRBJ2-2,many
CASSNPRDTSYEQYF,TGTGCCAGCAGTAACCCCCGGGACACTTCCTACGAGCAGTACTTC,.,TRBV6-2/TRBV6-3,TRBJ2-7,.
CSALQGEAFF,TGCAGTGCGTTACAGGGGGAAGCTTTCTTT,TRBD1,TRBV20-1,TRBJ1-1,many
CSVRQATSYNEQFF,TGCAGTGTTCGACAGGCTACCTCCTACAATGAGCAGTTCTTC,.,TRBV20-1,TRBJ2-1,many
CASSQPGQTGTGELFF,TGTGCCAGCAGTCAACCGGGACAGACAGGCACCGGGGAGCTGTTTTTT,TRBD1,TRBV28,TRBJ2-2,few
CASTRRAYATNEKLFF,TGTGCCAGTACCCGCCGGGCCTATGCAACTAATGAAAAACTGTTTTTT,.,TRBV19,TRBJ1-4,few
CASRGSGLAGPGVVGQFF,TGTGCCAGCAGGGGATCGGGACTAGCGGGCCCTGGTGTTGTCGGGCAGTTCTTC,TRBD2,TRBV6-1,TRBJ2-1,.
CAMSGQVGYSYTF,TGTGCCATGTCGGGTCAGGTTGGCTATAGCTACACCTTC,.,TRBV28,TRBJ1-2,.
CATSRDYGGWGEQFF,TGTGCCACCAGCAGAGATTATGGCGGTTGGGGTGAGCAGTTCTTC,.,TRBV15,TRBJ2-1,many
CASSFVPVYGNTIYF,TGTGCCAGCAGTTTCGTCCCCGTATATGGAAACACCATATATTTT,.,TRBV27,TRBJ1-3,once
CASSDSRGYSPLHF,TGTGCCAGCAGTGATTCCAGAGGGTATTCACCCCTCCACTTT,.,TRBV2,TRBJ1-6,.
CASSFRATYGGEAFF,TGTGCCAGCAGCTTTAGGGCCACATACGGGGGTGAAGCTTTCTTT,.,TRBV7-3,TRBJ1-1,many
CASSGDKTGQWPERGSSGNTIYF,TGTGCCAGCAGCGGGGACAAAACGGGACAGTGGCCGGAGAGGGGGAGCTCTGGAAACACCATATATTTT,TRBD1,TRBV3-1,TRBJ1-3,.
CASTHRGTWGYTF,TGTGCCAGCACCCACAGGGGGACGTGGGGCTACACCTTC,TRBD1,TRBV6-1,TRBJ1-2,many
CASSLNVAGGVETQYF,TGTGCCAGCAGCTTAAACGTAGCGGGAGGTGTGGAGACCCAGTACTTC,TRBD2,TRBV7-8,TRBJ2-5,many
CASSLGTPGNNYEQYF,TGTGCCAGCAGCCTAGGAACCCCCGGGAACAACTACGAGCAGTACTTC,.,TRBV7-9,TRBJ2-7,.
CASSPLMAVDYEQYF,TGTGCCAGCTCACCTCTGATGGCCGTTGACTACGAGCAGTACTTC,.,TRBV18,TRBJ2-7,.
CASSLGLAGGAAYNEQFF,TGCGCCAGCAGCCTCGGACTAGCGGGAGGAGCAGCTTACAATGAGCAGTTCTTC,TRBD2,TRBV5-1,TRBJ2-1,many
CATSRDNVADYGYTF,TGTGCCACCAGCAGAGATAATGTGGCGGACTATGGCTACACCTTC,.,TRBV15,TRBJ1-2,many
CASSLRLGLPNEKLFF,TGTGCCAGCAGCTTAAGGCTAGGGCTCCCTAATGAAAAACTGTTTTTT,.,TRBV7-2,TRBJ1-4,many
CASSPPLTSSVELFF,TGTGCCAGCAGCCCGCCTCTGACTAGTTCGGTCGAGCTGTTTTTT,.,TRBV28,TRBJ2-2,few
CASSPPGPVNTIYF,TGTGCCAGCTCACCCCCGGGACCGGTAAACACCATATATTTT,.,TRBV18,TRBJ1-3,.
CASSFRRTWEANYGYTF,TGTGCCAGCAGCTTTAGGAGGACATGGGAGGCTAACTATGGCTACACCTTC,.,TRBV7-8,TRBJ1-2,.
CASSSPGTKEFF,TGTGCCAGCAGCTCCCCCGGGACTAAGGAGTTCTTC,TRBD2,TRBV7-6,TRBJ2-1,few
CASSFSAGGITDTQYF,TGTGCCAGCAGCTTTTCAGCGGGGGGGATCACAGATACGCAGTATTTT,TRBD2,TRBV7-8,TRBJ2-3,many
CASSLVKGRYQETQYF,TGTGCCAGCAGCTTAGTCAAAGGGCGTTACCAAGAGACCCAGTACTTC,.,TRBV7-2,TRBJ2-5,few
CASSLARGGDTEAFF,TGTGCCAGCAGCTTAGCAAGGGGAGGTGACACTGAAGCTTTCTTT,.,TRBV7-9,TRBJ1-1,many
CASSLSSAGGYEQYF,TGTGCCAGCAGTTTATCGTCGGCAGGGGGATACGAGCAGTACTTC,TRBD1,TRBV28,TRBJ2-7,many
CASSLVAGGAYEQYF,TGTGCCAGCAGCTTAGTAGCCGGGGGAGCCTACGAGCAGTACTTC,.,TRBV7-2,TRBJ2-7,many
CASSVAKTSGRDTQYF,TGTGCCAGCAGCGTAGCGAAGACTAGCGGGAGAGATACGCAGTATTTT,TRBD2,TRBV9,TRBJ2-3,few
CASSLLVYNEQFF,TGTGCCAGCAGCCTACTAGTCTACAATGAGCAGTTCTTC,.,TRBV14,TRBJ2-1,.
CSAREPPPGQDSYEQYF,TGCAGTGCCCGGGAGCCGCCCCCGGGGCAGGACTCCTACGAGCAGTACTTC,.,TRBV20-1,TRBJ2-7,many
CASRRGQVKDGYTF,TGTGCCAGCAGAAGGGGTCAGGTGAAAGATGGCTACACCTTC,.,TRBV6-1,TRBJ1-2,many
CASTHKGSGSYEQYF,TGTGCCAGCACCCATAAAGGTAGCGGGAGCTACGAGCAGTACTTC,TRBD2,TRBV6-1,TRBJ2-7,many
CASSYSDRDWETQYF,TGTGCCAGCAGTTACTCGGACAGGGATTGGGAGACCCAGTACTTC,TRBD1,TRBV6-5,TRBJ2-5,few